The present entry profiles one T cell receptor beta chain with its context. It was with unique molecular identifiers that the TCRbeta library was prepared. MiXCR, run by TCRdb on the PCR reads, gives a single entry per CDR3 protein. Of about 360,000 distinct CDR3 sequences listed, about an eighth were seen once; the top ten hold 4% to 5.5%. This record comes from a study of T-cell reconstitution after alpha-beta-depleted transplantation in children. Germline CDR1 and CDR2: SGHRS and YFSETQ. The CDR3 contains 14 residues. J lost 5 bases, V lost 6 bases, and 10 bases had no gene match. V usage is TRBV5-1 and J usage is TRBJ2-5, with 7 bases that match TRBD1. The sample here was PBMCs, taken from the stem cell graft. This TCR came from a human donor who donated a stem cell graft to a child with Fanconi anemia. This chain's CDR3 is CASNHKGGRETQYF. The DNA for the CDR3 is TGCGCCAGCAACCACAAAGGGGGCCGGGAGACCCAGTACTTC.